This TCR beta chain came from a study of blood T cell repertoires in COVID-19. Study-wide context: The cDNA or gDNA used as material had been derived from T cells, B-cell-depleted T cells, or PBMCs.

The germline V and J ends were trimmed by 0 bases and 9 bases, with 13 bases remaining between them. Germline V gene data show CDR1 as SGDLS and CDR2 as YYNGEE. The CDR3 extends over 14 amino acids. Enrolment of Seattle patients took place during active infection, and they were followed longitudinally. The protocol was immunoSEQ multiplex PCR, while the TCRdb copy is restricted to in-frame clones and leaves out a portion. The table includes tens of thousands of clones, roughly 84% detected once. The sample comprised peripheral blood. The gene calls are TRBV9 and TRBJ2-1, with D perhaps matching TRBD2 (6 bases). The sequence was collected from a man aged 55 to 70 with COVID-19, enrolled during active disease. CDR3 protein: CASSVAQAGGEQFF. The CDR3 nucleotides are TGTGCCAGCAGCGTAGCGCAAGCCGGGGGTGAGCAGTTCTTC. Supplemented by reference TRBV9 and TRBJ2-1, the full variable domain reads DSGVTQTPKHLITATGQRVTLRCSPRSGDLSVYWYQQSLDQGLQFLIQYYNGEERAKGNILERFSAQQFPDLHSELNLSSLELGDSALYFCASSVAQAGGEQFFGPGTRLTVL.